The entry that follows covers one T cell receptor beta chain sequence. Antigen unknown. The germline V gene encodes CDR1 MNHEY and CDR2 SMNVEV (reference sequence). The J segment lost 2 bases and the V segment lost 2 bases, leaving 5 bases of the junction unmatched. The CDR3 is 16 residues long. The sample originates from a study of cytomegalovirus exposure and HLA in healthy donors. On the study more broadly: The same platform as the approximately 660 first-cohort repertoires was used for the roughly 130 validation repertoires, a later analysis reported. Study results and limitations: Reports showed the classifier diagnosing cytomegalovirus status with high specificity and sensitivity. The authors confirmed in vitro that three CMV-associated chains were specific for CMV antigens.

Method: immunoSEQ multiplex PCR; TCRdb's copy keeps in-frame clones and lacks some. This table has over 200,000 clones, around 87% appearing once. Sequenced material: PBMCs. J is TRBJ2-2 and V is TRBV27, with TRBD1 matching 7 bases. The origin of this receptor is a young woman in good health and CMV-seropositive. The CDR3 DNA is TGTGCCAGCAGTTTAACCGACAGGGCAAACACCGGGGAGCTGTTTTTT. It translates to CASSLTDRANTGELFF.